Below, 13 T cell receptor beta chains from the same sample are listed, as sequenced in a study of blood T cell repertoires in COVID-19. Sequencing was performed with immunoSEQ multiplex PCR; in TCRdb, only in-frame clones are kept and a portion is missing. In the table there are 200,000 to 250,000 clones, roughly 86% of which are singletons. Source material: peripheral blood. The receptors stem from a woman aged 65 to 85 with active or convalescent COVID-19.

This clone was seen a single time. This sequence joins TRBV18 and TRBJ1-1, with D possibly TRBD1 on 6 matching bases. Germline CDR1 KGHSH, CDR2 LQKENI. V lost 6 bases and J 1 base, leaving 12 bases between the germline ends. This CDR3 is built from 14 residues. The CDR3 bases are TGTGCCAGCTCGCCTCAGGGGCCGAACACTGAAGCTTTCTTT. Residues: CASSPQGPNTEAFF.

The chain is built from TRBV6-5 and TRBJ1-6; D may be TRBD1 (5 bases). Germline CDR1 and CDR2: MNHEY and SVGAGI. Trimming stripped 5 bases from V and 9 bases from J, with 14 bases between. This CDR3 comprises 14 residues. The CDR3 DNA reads TGTGCCAGCAGTCGGACCCTAAGGGGTTCACCCCTCCACTTT. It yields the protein CASSRTLRGSPLHF.

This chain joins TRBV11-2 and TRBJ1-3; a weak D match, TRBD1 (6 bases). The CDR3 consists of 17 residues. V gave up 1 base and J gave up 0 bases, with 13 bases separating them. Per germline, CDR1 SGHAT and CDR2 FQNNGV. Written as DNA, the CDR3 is TGTGCCAGCAGCTTAGTTTGGGGGACACTCTCTGGAAACACCATATATTTT. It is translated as CASSLVWGTLSGNTIYF. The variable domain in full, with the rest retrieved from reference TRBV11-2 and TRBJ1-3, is EAGVAQSPRYKIIEKRQSVAFWCNPISGHATLYWYQQILGQGPKLLIQFQNNGVVDDSQLPKDRFSAERLKGVDSTLKIQPAKLEDSAVYLCASSLVWGTLSGNTIYFGEGSWLTVV.

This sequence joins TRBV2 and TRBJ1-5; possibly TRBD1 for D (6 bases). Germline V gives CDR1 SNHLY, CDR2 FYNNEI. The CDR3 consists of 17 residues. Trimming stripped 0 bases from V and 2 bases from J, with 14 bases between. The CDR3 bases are TGTGCCAGCAGTGAAGCAGGGGGGGGGATCGGCAATCAGCCCCAGCATTTT. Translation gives CASSEAGGGIGNQPQHF.

CDR3 sequence reads: CASSFVSTEAFF. In DNA form, the CDR3 reads TGTGCCAGCAGCTTCGTTTCGACTGAAGCTTTCTTT. This chain uses TRBV7-8 with TRBJ1-1, with unresolved D. The CDR3 totals 12 residues. CDR1 is SGHVS and CDR2 is FQNEAQ in the germline V gene. Trimming left V 3 bases short and J 5 bases short, with 7 bases between. Using reference TRBV7-8 and TRBJ1-1 for the parts outside the CDR3, the full variable domain is GAGVSQSPRYKVAKRGQDVALRCDPISGHVSLFWYQQALGQGPEFLTYFQNEAQLDKSGLPSDRFFAERPEGSVSTLKIQRTQQEDSAVYLCASSFVSTEAFFGQGTRLTVV.

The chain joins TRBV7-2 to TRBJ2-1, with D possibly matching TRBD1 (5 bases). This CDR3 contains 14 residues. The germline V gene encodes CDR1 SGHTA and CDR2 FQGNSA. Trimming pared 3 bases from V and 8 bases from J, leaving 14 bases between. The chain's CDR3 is CASSLVVGPHEQFF. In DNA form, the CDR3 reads TGTGCCAGCAGCTTGGTGGTGGGGCCCCATGAGCAGTTCTTC.

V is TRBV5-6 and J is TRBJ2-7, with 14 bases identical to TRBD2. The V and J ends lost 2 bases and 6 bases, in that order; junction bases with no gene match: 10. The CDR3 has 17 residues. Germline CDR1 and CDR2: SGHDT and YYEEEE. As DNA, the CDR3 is TGTGCCAGCAGCTTCTGGACTAGCGGGGGGAATAGTGGCGAGCAGTACTTC. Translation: CASSFWTSGGNSGEQYF.

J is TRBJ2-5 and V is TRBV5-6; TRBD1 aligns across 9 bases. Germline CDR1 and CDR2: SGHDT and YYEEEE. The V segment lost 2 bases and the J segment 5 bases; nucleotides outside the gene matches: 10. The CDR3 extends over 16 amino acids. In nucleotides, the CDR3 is TGTGCCAGCAGCTTACAGGGGGCGGGGATAATGGAGACCCAGTACTTC. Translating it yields CASSLQGAGIMETQYF.

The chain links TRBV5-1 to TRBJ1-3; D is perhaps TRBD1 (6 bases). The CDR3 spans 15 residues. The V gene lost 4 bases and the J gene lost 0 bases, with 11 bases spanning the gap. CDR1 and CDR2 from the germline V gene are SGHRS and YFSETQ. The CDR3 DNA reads TGCGCCAGCAGCCTTCAGGGGAGCTCTGGAAACACCATATATTTT. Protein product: CASSLQGSSGNTIYF.

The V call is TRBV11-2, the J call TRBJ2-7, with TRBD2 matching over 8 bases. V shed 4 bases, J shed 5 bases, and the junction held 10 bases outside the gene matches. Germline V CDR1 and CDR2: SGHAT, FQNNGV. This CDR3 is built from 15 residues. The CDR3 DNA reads TGTGCCAGCAGCTCTCAGTCGGGAGGGTTAGACGAGCAGTACTTC. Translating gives CASSSQSGGLDEQYF. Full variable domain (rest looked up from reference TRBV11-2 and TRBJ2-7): EAGVAQSPRYKIIEKRQSVAFWCNPISGHATLYWYQQILGQGPKLLIQFQNNGVVDDSQLPKDRFSAERLKGVDSTLKIQPAKLEDSAVYLCASSSQSGGLDEQYFGPGTRLTVT.

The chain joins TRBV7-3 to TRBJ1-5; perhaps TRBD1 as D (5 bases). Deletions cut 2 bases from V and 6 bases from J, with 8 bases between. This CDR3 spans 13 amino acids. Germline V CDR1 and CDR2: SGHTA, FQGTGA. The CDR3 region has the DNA TGTGCCAGCAGCTTACAGGGAGGTCAGCCCCAGCATTTT. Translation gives CASSLQGGQPQHF. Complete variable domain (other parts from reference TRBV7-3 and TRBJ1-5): GAGVSQTPSNKVTEKGKYVELRCDPISGHTALYWYRQSLGQGPEFLIYFQGTGAADDSGLPNDRFFAVRPEGSVSTLKIQRTERGDSAVYLCASSLQGGQPQHFGDGTRLSIL.

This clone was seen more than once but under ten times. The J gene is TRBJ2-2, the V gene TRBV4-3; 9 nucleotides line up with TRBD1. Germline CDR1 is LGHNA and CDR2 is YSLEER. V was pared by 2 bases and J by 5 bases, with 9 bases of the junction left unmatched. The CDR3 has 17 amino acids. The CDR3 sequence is CASSQSGGQGYTGELFF. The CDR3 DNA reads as TGCGCCAGCAGCCAATCGGGGGGACAGGGATATACCGGGGAGCTGTTTTTT.

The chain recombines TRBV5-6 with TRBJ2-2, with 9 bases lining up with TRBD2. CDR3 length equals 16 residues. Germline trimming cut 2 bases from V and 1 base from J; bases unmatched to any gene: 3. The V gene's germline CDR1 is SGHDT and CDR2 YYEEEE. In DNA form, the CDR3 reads TGTGCCAGCAGCTTCTTAGCGGGGGTGAACACCGGGGAGCTGTTTTTT. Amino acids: CASSFLAGVNTGELFF.